These 6 T cell receptor beta chains were all obtained from the same sample, sequenced in a study of T cell changes during pregnancy in multiple sclerosis (dated by TCRdb to between 2018 and 2020). The library relied on the immunoSEQ multiplex PCR assay. As stored in TCRdb, this immuneACCESS dataset retains in-frame rearrangements with V and J assigned. A fraction of the clones does not appear; measured against another copy, unresolved V genes explain less than half of the discrepancy, and the remainder lacks a known reason. The sample includes 45,000 to 60,000 clones, with approximately 93% observed a single time. Together, the top ten hold about 1.9% of the sample. The sample here was peripheral blood, taken in the second trimester of pregnancy. All receptors derive from a female donor with multiple sclerosis, enrolled in a pregnancy study.

V gene TRBV6-1 combines with J gene TRBJ2-1; 14 bases are shared with TRBD2. The trim removed 5 bases at V and 6 bases at J, leaving 3 bases unmatched. Germline V gene sequence: CDR1 MNHNS, CDR2 SASEGT. This CDR3 region has 15 residues. The CDR3 region is CASSTGLAGVNEQFF. In nucleotides, the CDR3 is TGTGCCAGCAGTACGGGACTAGCGGGAGTCAATGAGCAGTTCTTC.

The chain combines TRBV5-1 with TRBJ2-7, with 8 bases lining up with TRBD2. The CDR3 covers 14 residues. J gave up 2 bases and V 4 bases, and 5 bases lay outside the gene matches. Germline V gene lookup returns CDR1 SGHRS and CDR2 YFSETQ. The CDR3, as DNA: TGCGCCAGCAGCCTGGGACTAGGCACCTACGAGCAGTACTTC. Residues: CASSLGLGTYEQYF.

The gene calls are TRBV5-6 and TRBJ2-3, with no clear D. Germline V gene lookup returns CDR1 SGHDT and CDR2 YYEEEE. The V end lost 4 bases, the J end lost 2 bases, and 17 bases lay between the germline ends. The CDR3 runs 16 residues. The CDR3 nucleotides are TGTGCCAGCAGCCGTGGAGAAGAAAGACCCACAGATACGCAGTATTTT. It encodes CASSRGEERPTDTQYF.

This clone occurred a few times. This chain links TRBV9 with TRBJ1-1, with D perhaps TRBD1 (5 bases). Trimming took 5 bases from V and 12 from J, leaving 23 bases between them. The CDR3 covers 14 residues. Germline V CDR1 and CDR2: SGDLS, YYNGEE. The CDR3 here is CASSRGGPQGFPFF. CDR3 nucleotide sequence: TGTGCCAGCAGTCGGGGGGGTCCGCAGGGTTTCCCTTTCTTT. The full variable domain, rest sourced from reference TRBV9 and TRBJ1-1, is DSGVTQTPKHLITATGQRVTLRCSPRSGDLSVYWYQQSLDQGLQFLIQYYNGEERAKGNILERFSAQQFPDLHSELNLSSLELGDSALYFCASSRGGPQGFPFFGQGTRLTVV.

The genes are TRBV4-2 and TRBJ2-3, with TRBD2 identical over 11 bases. This CDR3 is 16 amino acids long. V lost 1 base, J lost 5 bases, and 5 bases stayed unmatched. Germline V gene data show CDR1 as LGHNA and CDR2 as YNFKEQ. The CDR3 loop is CASSQATSGSLDTQYF. The CDR3 coding sequence is TGTGCCAGCAGCCAAGCAACTAGCGGGAGTTTAGATACGCAGTATTTT.

Only one count was recorded for this clone. The chain couples TRBV5-4 to TRBJ2-1; TRBD2 might be the D (6 bases). The CDR3 is 16 amino acids. Trimming stripped 1 base from V and 1 base from J, with 12 bases between. From germline, CDR1 is SGHNT and CDR2 YYREEE (reference sequence). The CDR3 sequence is CASSLKRVTSYNEQFF. Written as DNA, the CDR3 is TGTGCCAGCAGCTTGAAGCGGGTGACATCCTACAATGAGCAGTTCTTC.